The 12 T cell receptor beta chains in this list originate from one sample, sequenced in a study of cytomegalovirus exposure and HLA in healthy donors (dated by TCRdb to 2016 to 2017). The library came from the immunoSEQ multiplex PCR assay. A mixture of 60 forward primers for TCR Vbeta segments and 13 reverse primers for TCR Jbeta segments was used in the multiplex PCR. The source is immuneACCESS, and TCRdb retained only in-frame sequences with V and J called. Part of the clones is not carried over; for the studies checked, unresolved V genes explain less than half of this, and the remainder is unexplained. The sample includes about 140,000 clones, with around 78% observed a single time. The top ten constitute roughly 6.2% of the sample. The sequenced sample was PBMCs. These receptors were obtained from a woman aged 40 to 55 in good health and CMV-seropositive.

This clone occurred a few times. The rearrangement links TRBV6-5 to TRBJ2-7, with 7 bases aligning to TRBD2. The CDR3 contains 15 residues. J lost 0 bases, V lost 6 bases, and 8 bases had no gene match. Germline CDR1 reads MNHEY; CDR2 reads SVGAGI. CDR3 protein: CASRHTTSTSYEQYF. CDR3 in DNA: TGTGCCAGCAGGCACACGACTAGCACCTCCTACGAGCAGTACTTC.

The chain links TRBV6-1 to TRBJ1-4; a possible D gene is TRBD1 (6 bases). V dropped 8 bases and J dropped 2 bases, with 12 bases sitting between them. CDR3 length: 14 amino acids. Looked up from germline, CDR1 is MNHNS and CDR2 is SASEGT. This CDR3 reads CASQWTETNEKLFF. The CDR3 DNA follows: TGTGCCAGCCAATGGACAGAGACTAATGAAAAACTGTTTTTT.

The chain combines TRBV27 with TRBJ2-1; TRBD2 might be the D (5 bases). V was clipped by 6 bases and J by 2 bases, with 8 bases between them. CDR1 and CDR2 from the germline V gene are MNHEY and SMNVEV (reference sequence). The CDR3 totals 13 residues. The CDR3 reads CASRLGAYNEQFF. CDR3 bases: TGTGCCAGCAGGCTCGGGGCCTACAATGAGCAGTTCTTC.

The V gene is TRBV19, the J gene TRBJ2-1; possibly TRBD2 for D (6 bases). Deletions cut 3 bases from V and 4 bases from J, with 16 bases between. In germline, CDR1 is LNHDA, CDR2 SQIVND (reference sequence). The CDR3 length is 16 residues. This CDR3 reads CASSIPGRGGYNEQFF. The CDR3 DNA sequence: TGTGCCAGTAGTATTCCGGGACGGGGAGGATACAATGAGCAGTTCTTC.

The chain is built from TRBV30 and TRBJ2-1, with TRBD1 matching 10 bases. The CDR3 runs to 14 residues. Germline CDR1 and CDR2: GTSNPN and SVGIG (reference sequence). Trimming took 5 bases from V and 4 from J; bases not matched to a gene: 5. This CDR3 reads CAWDRGREYNEQFF. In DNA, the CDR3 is TGTGCCTGGGACAGGGGGCGTGAGTACAATGAGCAGTTCTTC.

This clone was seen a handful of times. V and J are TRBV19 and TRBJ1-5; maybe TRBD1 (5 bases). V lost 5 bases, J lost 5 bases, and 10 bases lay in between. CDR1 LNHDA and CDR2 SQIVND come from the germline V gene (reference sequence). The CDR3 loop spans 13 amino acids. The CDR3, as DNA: TGTGCCAGTAGTTGGGGCAGGGATCAGCCCCAGCATTTT. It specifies CASSWGRDQPQHF. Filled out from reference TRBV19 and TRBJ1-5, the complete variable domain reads DGGITQSPKYLFRKEGQNVTLSCEQNLNHDAMYWYRQDPGQGLRLIYYSQIVNDFQKGDIAEGYSVSREKKESFPLTVTSAQKNPTAFYLCASSWGRDQPQHFGDGTRLSIL.

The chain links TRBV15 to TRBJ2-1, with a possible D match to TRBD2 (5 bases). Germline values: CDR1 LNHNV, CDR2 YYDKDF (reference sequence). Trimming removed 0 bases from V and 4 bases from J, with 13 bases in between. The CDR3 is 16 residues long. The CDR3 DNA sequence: TGTGCCACCAGCAGAGAGGCTGAGGACTTTTACAATGAGCAGTTCTTC. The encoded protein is CATSREAEDFYNEQFF.

This chain's CDR3 is CASRPRDRGEETQYF. For the CDR3, the DNA is TGTGCCAGCAGACCCCGGGACAGGGGGGAAGAGACCCAGTACTTC. The J gene is TRBJ2-5, the V gene TRBV5-4; the match to TRBD1 covers 11 bases. The V segment lost 5 bases and the J segment 3 bases; nucleotides outside the gene matches: 6. There are 15 residues in the CDR3. CDR1 is SGHNT and CDR2 is YYREEE in the germline V gene (reference sequence).

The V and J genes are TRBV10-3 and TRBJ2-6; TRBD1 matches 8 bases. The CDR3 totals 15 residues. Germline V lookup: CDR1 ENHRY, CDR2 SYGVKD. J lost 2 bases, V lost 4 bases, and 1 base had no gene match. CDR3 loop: CAISADRAGANVLTF. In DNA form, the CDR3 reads TGTGCCATCAGTGCGGACAGGGCTGGGGCCAACGTCCTGACTTTC.

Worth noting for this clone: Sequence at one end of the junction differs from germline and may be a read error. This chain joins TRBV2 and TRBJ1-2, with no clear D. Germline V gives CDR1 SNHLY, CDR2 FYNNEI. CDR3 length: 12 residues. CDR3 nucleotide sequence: TGTGCCAGCAGTGACCGTAACTATGGCTACCCCTTC. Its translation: CASSDRNYGYPF. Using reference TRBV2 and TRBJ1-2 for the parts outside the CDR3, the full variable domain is EPEVTQTPSHQVTQMGQEVILRCVPISNHLYFYWYRQILGQKVEFLVSFYNNEISEKSEIFDDQFSVERPDGSNFTLKIRSTKLEDSAMYFCASSDRNYGYPFGSGTRLTVV.

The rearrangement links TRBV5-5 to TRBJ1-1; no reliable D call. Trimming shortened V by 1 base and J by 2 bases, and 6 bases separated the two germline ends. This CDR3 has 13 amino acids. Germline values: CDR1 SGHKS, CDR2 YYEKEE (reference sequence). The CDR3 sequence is CASSLKSNTEAFF. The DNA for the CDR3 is TGTGCCAGCAGCTTGAAAAGCAACACTGAAGCTTTCTTT.

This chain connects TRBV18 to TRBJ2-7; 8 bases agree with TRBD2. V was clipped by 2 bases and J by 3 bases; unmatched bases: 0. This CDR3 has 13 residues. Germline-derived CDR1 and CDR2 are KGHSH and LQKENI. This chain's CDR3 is CASSPGTSYEQYF. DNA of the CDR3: TGTGCCAGCTCACCAGGGACTAGCTACGAGCAGTACTTC.